The T cell receptor beta chain described here comes from a study of blood T cell repertoires in COVID-19. Study information: Samples came from the United States, Italy and Spain, spanning acute and convalescent COVID-19.

The protocol was immunoSEQ multiplex PCR, while the TCRdb copy is restricted to in-frame clones and leaves out a portion. This sample has 100,000 or so clones; over 75% occur once, and the top ten carry 3.8%. This CDR3 is built from 15 residues. The V gene end was trimmed by 4 bases and the J gene end by 2 bases; junction bases not matched to a gene: 3. Germline V CDR1 and CDR2: LGHDT, YNNKEL (reference sequence). Specimen: peripheral blood. The chain employs TRBV3-1 (or the pseudogene TRBV3-2) and TRBJ2-3, with 10 positions matching TRBD2. The sequence was obtained from a man aged 60-69 years with acute or convalescent COVID-19. CDR3 sequence: CASSLLAGLTDTQYF. The CDR3 bases are TGTGCCAGCAGCCTACTAGCGGGGCTCACAGATACGCAGTATTTT.